The 13 T cell receptor beta chains below all came from one sample that was sequenced in a study of blood T cell repertoires in COVID-19 (dated by TCRdb to about 2020). Receptor amplification or capture employed the immunoSEQ multiplex PCR assay. In its TCRdb copy, this immuneACCESS table keeps in-frame sequences only and misses some clones. Where compared with another copy, unresolved V genes explain less than half of these, and the others have no known cause. This sample has about 160,000 clones in its table, and roughly 78% of those were observed once. More than 6.5% of the sample comes from the top ten. The sequenced material came from peripheral blood. The receptors were sampled from a woman aged 55 to 70 with COVID-19, enrolled during active disease.

Comment on this clone: Other DNA sequences in the same sample also yield this CDR3. The chain joins TRBV19 to TRBJ1-1; 10 bases agree with TRBD1. J lost 3 bases, V lost 6 bases, and 1 base had no gene match. The CDR3 runs to 13 residues. Germline V gives CDR1 LNHDA, CDR2 SQIVND (reference sequence). CDR3 in amino acids: CASSGTGDTEAFF. In nucleotides, the CDR3 is TGTGCCAGTAGCGGGACAGGGGACACTGAAGCTTTCTTT. Full variable domain (missing parts from reference TRBV19 and TRBJ1-1): DGGITQSPKYLFRKEGQNVTLSCEQNLNHDAMYWYRQDPGQGLRLIYYSQIVNDFQKGDIAEGYSVSREKKESFPLTVTSAQKNPTAFYLCASSGTGDTEAFFGQGTRLTVV.

The chain is built from TRBV3-1 (or the pseudogene TRBV3-2) and TRBJ2-1; D possibly corresponds to TRBD2 (6 bases). The CDR3 consists of 15 residues. The germline CDR1 and CDR2 sequences are LGHDT and YNNKEL (reference sequence). The V end was cut by 4 bases, the J end by 1 base, with 11 bases between. The CDR3 reads CASSPSGGSYNEQFF. The CDR3 nucleotides read TGTGCCAGCAGCCCCTCCGGGGGATCCTACAATGAGCAGTTCTTC.

This clone was detected only once. The chain uses TRBV6-1 and TRBJ2-7; D may be TRBD2 (6 bases). This CDR3 spans 14 amino acids. The germline V and J ends were trimmed by 3 bases and 4 bases, with 13 bases remaining between them. Germline values: CDR1 MNHNS, CDR2 SASEGT. DNA of the CDR3: TGTGCCAGCAGTGAGCCGCGGGGACGGTACGAGCAGTACTTC. Protein sequence: CASSEPRGRYEQYF.

The chain links TRBV28 to TRBJ2-7; no firm D call. Trimming left V 3 bases short and J 0 bases short, with 9 bases between. This CDR3 contains 14 residues. Germline V gives CDR1 MDHEN, CDR2 SYDVKM. CDR3 sequence (DNA): TGTGCCAGCAGTTTCCCTGCTACCTCCTACGAGCAGTACGTC. This translates into CASSFPATSYEQYV.

This clone was counted once. The V and J genes are TRBV5-1 and TRBJ1-2, with D perhaps TRBD1 (6 bases). Germline-derived CDR1 and CDR2 are SGHRS and YFSETQ. The V end was cut by 3 bases, the J end by 14 bases, with 17 bases between. CDR3 length equals 12 residues. CDR3 region: CASSSGTPVQTF. The DNA of the CDR3 is TGCGCCAGCAGCTCCGGGACACCCGTTCAGACCTTC.

The V gene is TRBV7-2, the J gene TRBJ1-4; D is possibly TRBD1 (5 bases). The ends were cut back, 5 bases at V and 3 bases at J, with 10 bases in the middle. Per the germline V gene, CDR1 is SGHTA and CDR2 is FQGNSA. CDR3 length: 14 residues. CDR3 in DNA: TGTGCCAGCAGCCTGGGGGGATCTAATGAAAAACTGTTTTTT. Its translation: CASSLGGSNEKLFF. Variable domain in full (rest from reference TRBV7-2 and TRBJ1-4): GAGVSQSPSNKVTEKGKDVELRCDPISGHTALYWYRQSLGQGLEFLIYFQGNSAPDKSGLPSDRFSAERTGGSVSTLTIQRTQQEDSAVYLCASSLGGSNEKLFFGSGTQLSVL.

The chain links TRBV25-1 to TRBJ1-1; 8 positions agree with TRBD1. The junction had 6 bases not matched to a gene; V was cut back by 6 bases and J by 3 bases. Germline CDR1 and CDR2: MGHDK and SYGVNS. The CDR3 is made up of 14 amino acids. CDR3 sequence: CASRVNRGDTEAFF. Here the CDR3 DNA reads TGTGCCAGCAGAGTGAACAGGGGGGACACTGAAGCTTTCTTT.

This clone was recorded only once. The V call is TRBV7-9, the J call TRBJ1-1, with TRBD1 identical over 7 bases. J gave up 4 bases and V 1 base, and 6 bases lay outside the gene matches. Germline V gene lookup returns CDR1 SEHNR and CDR2 FQNEAQ (reference sequence). This CDR3 region has 15 residues. CDR3 in amino acids: CASSLDSAGGTEAFF. DNA for the CDR3: TGTGCCAGCAGCTTAGATTCGGCAGGGGGCACTGAAGCTTTCTTT.

V is TRBV6-1 and J is TRBJ2-5, with D maybe TRBD2 (5 bases). This CDR3 has 14 amino acids. The V gene lost 2 bases and the J gene lost 4 bases, with 11 bases spanning the gap. In germline, CDR1 is MNHNS, CDR2 SASEGT. The CDR3 DNA sequence: TGTGCCAGCAGTGAAACGAGGGTTGGAGAGACCCAGTACTTC. It translates to CASSETRVGETQYF.

V and J are TRBV5-4 and TRBJ2-1; 7 bases agree with TRBD2. The CDR3 length is 14 residues. Germline lookup yields CDR1 SGHNT and CDR2 YYREEE (reference sequence). Unmatched junction bases numbered 12, after V lost 10 bases and J lost 5 bases. CDR3 coding DNA: TGTGCCTCCTCGCGCGCTAGCGGAGACAATGAGCAGTTCTTC. Translated: CASSRASGDNEQFF. The full variable domain, its missing parts supplied by reference TRBV5-4 and TRBJ2-1, is ETGVTQSPTHLIKTRGQQVTLRCSSQSGHNTVSWYQQALGQGPQFIFQYYREEENGRGNFPPRFSGLQFPNYSSELNVNALELDDSALYLCASSRASGDNEQFFGPGTRLTVL.

This sequence joins TRBV14 and TRBJ2-5; 10 bases align to TRBD1. The CDR3 consists of 15 residues. Germline V CDR1 and CDR2: SGHDN, FVKESK. V shed 1 base, J shed 5 bases, and the junction held 4 bases outside the gene matches. The CDR3 region is CASSQVGTGAETQYF. CDR3 DNA sequence: TGTGCCAGCAGCCAAGTGGGGACAGGGGCTGAGACCCAGTACTTC.

The V and J genes are TRBV19 and TRBJ1-2; possible D gene TRBD1, 5 bases. The CDR3 runs 13 residues. Germline CDR1 and CDR2: LNHDA and SQIVND (reference sequence). Trimming shortened V by 2 bases and J by 7 bases, and 11 bases separated the two germline ends. Written as DNA, the CDR3 is TGTGCCAGTAGTATAAAGGGGTGGCGTGGCTACACCTTC. It codes for CASSIKGWRGYTF.

The chain links TRBV19 to TRBJ2-3, with TRBD2 as a possible D gene (5 bases). The germline CDR1 and CDR2 sequences are LNHDA and SQIVND (reference sequence). The CDR3 spans 14 residues. With 5 bases removed from V and 5 bases from J, the gap between germline ends came to 14 bases. DNA for the CDR3: TGTGCCAGTAGTCAAGGGTCCGGGGAAGATACGCAGTATTTT. Protein product: CASSQGSGEDTQYF.